A single sample gave rise to the 15 T cell receptor beta chains below, sequenced in a study of CD8 T cells in Susac syndrome. With random hexamers, reverse transcription was performed on about 0.5 to 1 ug of RNA. TCRdb called the immunoSEQ multiplex PCR reads again in MiXCR, with one record for every CDR3 protein. The sample carries around 50,000 distinct CDR3 sequences, more than 85% recorded once. The sample was CD8+ T cells from PBMCs. These receptors all come from a human donor in good health.

J is TRBJ2-7 and V is TRBV7-9; possibly TRBD2 for D (7 bases). V was pared by 5 bases and J by 1 base, with 15 bases between. The CDR3 sequence is 15 residues long. Looked up from germline, CDR1 is SEHNR and CDR2 is FQNEAQ (reference sequence). The CDR3 region has the DNA TGTGCCAGCAGCGAACCGGCGGGGGCTTCCTACGAGCAGTACTTC. It is translated as CASSEPAGASYEQYF.

The rearrangement uses TRBV2 and TRBJ1-2; TRBD1 matches 7 bases. The CDR3 totals 13 residues. Germline V lookup: CDR1 SNHLY, CDR2 FYNNEI. The ends lost 3 bases at V and 6 bases at J; junction bases unmatched: 4. CDR3 amino acids: CASSDLTGNGYTF. CDR3 in DNA: TGTGCCAGCAGTGATTTGACAGGGAATGGCTACACCTTC.

The chain links TRBV7-9 to TRBJ2-7, with D possibly matching TRBD1 (5 bases). This CDR3 comprises 14 residues. V was clipped by 4 bases and J by 6 bases, with 16 bases between them. Germline loops: CDR1 SEHNR, CDR2 FQNEAQ (reference sequence). The CDR3 sequence: CASSSVRGPPEQYF. Written as DNA, the CDR3 is TGTGCCAGCAGCTCAGTAAGGGGTCCTCCCGAGCAGTACTTC.

This chain uses TRBV30 with TRBJ2-1; weak D call: TRBD2 (6 bases). CDR1 GTSNPN and CDR2 SVGIG come from the germline V gene (reference sequence). Trimming took 5 bases from V and 0 from J, leaving 11 bases between them. This CDR3 has 14 amino acids. The CDR3 DNA sequence: TGTGCCTGGTACGGCGGGAACTCCTACAATGAGCAGTTCTTC. As protein: CAWYGGNSYNEQFF.

The rearrangement links TRBV19 to TRBJ2-7; perhaps TRBD2 as D (6 bases). V gave up 3 bases and J gave up 7 bases, with 19 bases separating them. CDR3 length: 15 amino acids. Germline V gene data show CDR1 as LNHDA and CDR2 as SQIVND (reference sequence). Here the CDR3 DNA reads TGTGCCAGTAGTATGTCGGGAGCTAGCGCCACGGAGCAGTACTTC. As protein: CASSMSGASATEQYF.

The chain is built from TRBV6-2 or TRBV6-3 and TRBJ2-5, with 12 bases identical to TRBD2. The CDR3 has 16 residues. J gave up 4 bases and V 7 bases, and 10 bases lay outside the gene matches. Germline CDR1 MNHEY, CDR2 SVGEGT. The CDR3 bases are TGTGCCAGCAAATACGTGCCTAGCGGGAGGGGAGAGACCCAGTACTTC. This encodes CASKYVPSGRGETQYF.

V and J are TRBV4-1 and TRBJ2-1; 9 nucleotides line up with TRBD1. This CDR3 comprises 16 residues. The germline CDR1 and CDR2 sequences are MGHRA and YSYEKL. V lost 1 base and J lost 4; bases outside the gene matches: 5. The CDR3 reads CASSQGRQGVYNEQFF. The CDR3 region has the DNA TGCGCCAGCAGCCAAGGGAGACAGGGGGTTTACAATGAGCAGTTCTTC.

The chain combines TRBV10-2 with TRBJ2-1, with TRBD2 matching 13 bases. The length of the CDR3 is 15 residues. V dropped 6 bases and J dropped 8; count of bases not matched to a gene: 7. The germline V gene has CDR1 WSHSY and CDR2 SAAADI. CDR3: CASSAGTSGTDEQFF. CDR3 nucleotide sequence: TGCGCCAGCAGCGCCGGGACTAGCGGGACGGATGAGCAGTTCTTC.

V gene TRBV19 combines with J gene TRBJ2-7; possible D gene TRBD1, 5 bases. Germline loops: CDR1 LNHDA, CDR2 SQIVND (reference sequence). V shed 7 bases and J shed 1 base, with 11 bases lying between them. The CDR3 consists of 13 residues. The CDR3 loop reads CASKAGSSYEQYF. The CDR3 region has the DNA TGTGCCAGTAAGGCAGGGTCTTCCTACGAGCAGTACTTC.

The chain has TRBV11-2 and TRBJ2-7; 7 bases map to TRBD1. Germline V gene data show CDR1 as SGHAT and CDR2 as FQNNGV. The CDR3 has 13 amino acids. With V trimmed by 1 base and J by 6 bases, 3 bases remained unmatched. The CDR3: CASSLGQGTEQYF. CDR3 sequence (DNA): TGTGCCAGCAGCTTAGGACAGGGAACCGAGCAGTACTTC.

The chain joins TRBV7-2 to TRBJ2-7; 14 bases line up with TRBD2. After removal of 0 bases from V and 9 bases from J, the junction contained 10 bases not matched to a gene. CDR3 length: 17 amino acids. Germline CDR1 and CDR2: SGHTA and FQGNSA. The CDR3: CASSLANRLAGGQLQYF. The CDR3 DNA is TGTGCCAGCAGCTTAGCGAATAGACTAGCGGGAGGGCAGTTGCAGTACTTC.

The V and J genes are TRBV20-1 and TRBJ2-7; 7 bases agree with TRBD2. V lost 1 base to trimming and J lost 3 bases; unmatched junction nucleotides: 3. The germline CDR1 and CDR2 sequences are DFQATT and SNEGSKA (reference sequence). The CDR3 runs 13 residues. The CDR3: CSARAAGDYEQYF. The CDR3 DNA reads as TGCAGTGCTAGAGCGGCGGGGGACTACGAGCAGTACTTC.

This chain joins TRBV5-6 and TRBJ2-7; D possibly corresponds to TRBD2 (6 bases). Germline-derived CDR1 and CDR2 are SGHDT and YYEEEE. This CDR3 is 15 amino acids long. V shed 3 bases and J shed 3 bases, with 16 bases lying between them. In DNA, the CDR3 is TGTGCCAGCAGCTCCCCCGGCGGAGGGGTCTACGAGCAGTACTTC. Its translation is CASSSPGGGVYEQYF.

The chain employs TRBV7-9 and TRBJ2-7, with unresolved D. Germline CDR1 reads SEHNR; CDR2 reads FQNEAQ (reference sequence). CDR3 length: 15 residues. Trimming cost V 2 bases and J 0 bases, with 11 bases left between them. In DNA, the CDR3 is TGTGCCAGCAGCTTAAGCTATAGGAGCTCCTACGAGCAGTACTTC. Translation gives CASSLSYRSSYEQYF. The full variable domain, with the rest looked up from reference TRBV7-9 and TRBJ2-7, is DTGVSQNPRHKITKRGQNVTFRCDPISEHNRLYWYRQTLGQGPEFLTYFQNEAQLEKSRLLSDRFSAERPKGSFSTLEIQRTEQGDSAMYLCASSLSYRSSYEQYFGPGTRLTVT.

This chain connects TRBV19 to TRBJ2-1; D is uncertain. The CDR3 has 14 amino acids. Germline CDR1 and CDR2: LNHDA and SQIVND (reference sequence). Trimming removed 3 bases at V and 5 bases at J, with 11 bases between. The CDR3 is CASSMRTWDNEQFF. CDR3 nucleotides: TGTGCCAGTAGTATGAGAACCTGGGACAATGAGCAGTTCTTC.